Following are 28 T cell receptor beta chains from one sample sequenced in a study of T cells in Graves' hyperthyroidism and ophthalmopathy. Amplified TCR beta CDR3 regions came from RNA transcripts. TCR CDR3 regions were first amplified by RT-PCR with HTBI primers. TCRdb re-called the multiplex PCR reads through MiXCR, storing one row per CDR3 protein. This table holds 750,000 to 900,000 distinct CDR3 sequences, 38% found once. Sample: blood. The receptor source for this set is a young man with Graves' hyperthyroidism.

CDR3: CAISESSSTDTQYF. CDR3 DNA: TGTGCCATCAGTGAGTCCTCTAGCACAGATACGCAGTATTTT. V and J are TRBV10-3 and TRBJ2-2; D remains ambiguous. Judging by the DNA end, TRBJ2-3 fits better; the J call may be wrong. CDR1 ENHRY and CDR2 SYGVKD come from the germline V gene. This CDR3 has 14 residues.

V is TRBV29-1 and J is TRBJ2-5, with TRBD2 matching over 11 bases. Germline CDR1 SQVTM, CDR2 ANQGSEA. The junction had 14 bases not matched to a gene; V was cut back by 6 bases and J by 5 bases. The CDR3 loop spans 16 amino acids. CDR3 DNA sequence: TGCAGCGTAACCGGGACTAGCGGAACCACCGGGGAGACCCAGTACTTC. Its protein is CSVTGTSGTTGETQYF.

This clonotype was observed many times. The chain links TRBV3-1 to TRBJ2-5; D is uncertain. This CDR3 has 12 amino acids. From germline, CDR1 is LGHDT and CDR2 YNNKEL (reference sequence). The V end lost 6 bases, the J end lost 4 bases, and 9 bases lay between the germline ends. CDR3 protein: CASRQTRETQYF. The DNA for the CDR3 is TGTGCCAGCAGACAAACGAGAGAGACCCAGTACTTC.

This clonotype has at least ten counts. The J gene is TRBJ2-6, the V gene TRBV7-9, with 7 bases that match TRBD1. With V trimmed by 2 bases and J by 2 bases, 9 bases remained unmatched. Germline CDR1 is SEHNR and CDR2 is FQNEAQ (reference sequence). The CDR3 spans 18 residues. The CDR3 loop is CASSLPSTGNTGANVLTF. Here the CDR3 DNA reads TGTGCCAGCAGCTTACCCTCGACAGGGAACACTGGGGCCAACGTCCTGACTTTC.

The chain is built from TRBV5-1 and TRBJ2-2; 7 bases fit TRBD1. The ends lost 4 bases at V and 1 base at J; junction bases unmatched: 4. CDR1 is SGHRS and CDR2 is YFSETQ in the germline V gene. The CDR3 loop spans 15 amino acids. The CDR3 loop is CASSTRQGNTGELFF. CDR3 sequence (DNA): TGCGCCAGCAGCACCCGACAGGGGAACACCGGGGAGCTGTTTTTT.

The J gene is TRBJ2-5, the V gene TRBV20-1; 9 nucleotides align to TRBD2. Germline V lookup: CDR1 DFQATT, CDR2 SNEGSKA (reference sequence). CDR3 length: 13 amino acids. V shed 1 base, J shed 6 bases, and the junction held 3 bases outside the gene matches. CDR3 sequence: CSARGLAGKTQYF. CDR3 DNA sequence: TGCAGTGCTAGAGGGCTAGCGGGAAAGACCCAGTACTTC.

The rearrangement joins TRBV7-2 to TRBJ1-1; D call uncertain. Germline values: CDR1 SGHTA, CDR2 FQGNSA. The CDR3 totals 12 residues. Trimming pared 5 bases from V and 4 bases from J, leaving 8 bases between. This chain's CDR3 is CASSPDFTEAFF. The CDR3 DNA reads as TGTGCCAGCAGCCCGGACTTCACTGAAGCTTTCTTT.

This clonotype appeared many times. The V and J genes are TRBV5-1 and TRBJ1-1, with TRBD1 as a possible D gene (5 bases). Germline values: CDR1 SGHRS, CDR2 YFSETQ. The CDR3 length is 14 residues. The germline V and J ends were trimmed by 3 bases and 5 bases, with 14 bases remaining between them. The CDR3 here is CASSSTPGTTEAFF. Written as DNA, the CDR3 is TGCGCCAGCAGCTCCACACCTGGGACGACTGAAGCTTTCTTT.

This clonotype was seen many times. The rearrangement joins TRBV11-3 to TRBJ2-7; 7 bases line up with TRBD1. The germline gives CDR1 SGHNT, CDR2 YENEEA. Losses at the gene ends were 6 bases for V and 2 bases for J; bases not matched to a gene: 7. The CDR3 contains 14 residues. For the CDR3, the DNA is TGTGCCAGCAGTCACCGGGACAGACCCTACGAGCAGTACTTC. Protein sequence: CASSHRDRPYEQYF. The whole variable domain, remainder taken from reference TRBV11-3 and TRBJ2-7, is EAGVVQSPRYKIIEKKQPVAFWCNPISGHNTLYWYLQNLGQGPELLIRYENEEAVDDSQLPKDRFSAERLKGVDSTLKIQPAELGDSAVYLCASSHRDRPYEQYFGPGTRLTVT.

The chain recombines TRBV2 with TRBJ2-5; D might be TRBD2 (7 bases). The germline CDR1 and CDR2 sequences are SNHLY and FYNNEI. Trimming shortened V by 8 bases and J by 0 bases, and 19 bases separated the two germline ends. This CDR3 has 16 amino acids. In DNA, the CDR3 is TGTGCCAGCGGTGGGGGGGCCATCCCGTACCAAGAGACCCAGTACTTC. The encoded protein is CASGGGAIPYQETQYF.

This clonotype was seen ten or more times. DNA for the CDR3: TGCAGTGCTAGACAGGGGTCCTATGGCTACACCTTC. Translation: CSARQGSYGYTF. The V call is TRBV20-1, the J call TRBJ1-2; possible D gene TRBD1, 6 bases. The V end lost 2 bases, the J end lost 4 bases, and 8 bases lay between the germline ends. Germline CDR1 and CDR2: DFQATT and SNEGSKA (reference sequence). This CDR3 spans 12 amino acids.

This clonotype was observed a few times. This chain connects TRBV4-1 to TRBJ2-5; D not certain. The ends were cut back, 1 base at V and 2 bases at J, with 11 bases in the middle. The CDR3 is made up of 15 amino acids. Germline CDR1 is MGHRA and CDR2 is YSYEKL. CDR3 protein: CASSQVRSGQETQYF. In nucleotides, the CDR3 is TGCGCCAGCAGCCAAGTACGTTCGGGTCAAGAGACCCAGTACTTC.

This clonotype was observed many times. This chain uses TRBV2 with TRBJ2-7; 7 nucleotides match TRBD1. CDR1 and CDR2 (germline): SNHLY, FYNNEI. The CDR3 contains 14 residues. Losses at the gene ends were 6 bases for V and 5 bases for J; bases not matched to a gene: 10. The CDR3 protein is CASSGRPTGNEQYF. The CDR3 DNA sequence: TGTGCCAGCAGCGGACGACCGACAGGGAACGAGCAGTACTTC.

The V call is TRBV7-8, the J call TRBJ1-2; D may be TRBD1 (6 bases). Trimming stripped 3 bases from V and 6 bases from J, with 20 bases between. The CDR3 totals 16 residues. Germline CDR1 reads SGHVS; CDR2 reads FQNEAQ. CDR3: CASSLWLAGAPDGYTF. CDR3 in DNA: TGTGCCAGCAGCTTGTGGCTAGCGGGGGCGCCTGATGGCTACACCTTC. Filled out from reference TRBV7-8 and TRBJ1-2, the complete variable domain reads GAGVSQSPRYKVAKRGQDVALRCDPISGHVSLFWYQQALGQGPEFLTYFQNEAQLDKSGLPSDRFFAERPEGSVSTLKIQRTQQEDSAVYLCASSLWLAGAPDGYTFGSGTRLTVV.

This clonotype occurred a few times. This rearrangement joins TRBV6-6 to TRBJ2-7, with D tentatively TRBD1 (5 bases). Germline V gene sequence: CDR1 MNHNY, CDR2 SVGAGI (reference sequence). With 4 bases removed from V and 3 bases from J, the gap between germline ends came to 10 bases. The CDR3 covers 13 residues. The CDR3 DNA reads TGTGCCAGCAGTTTGATACAGGTCTACGAGCAGTACTTC. It translates to CASSLIQVYEQYF.

The CDR3 nucleotides are TGTGCCAGCACAGGGTTTTCTGGCGAGCAGTACTTC. The encoded protein is CASTGFSGEQYF. J is TRBJ2-7 and V is TRBV12-3 or TRBV12-4, with D possibly matching TRBD1 (5 bases). CDR3 length equals 12 residues. V was shortened by 7 bases and J by 6 bases, with 13 bases between the two germline ends.

V usage is TRBV9 and J usage is TRBJ2-6, with D uncertain. The CDR3 has 16 residues. The V gene's germline CDR1 is SGDLS and CDR2 YYNGEE. The V gene lost 4 bases and the J gene lost 4 bases, with 15 bases spanning the gap. The CDR3 loop reads CASSQESWAGANVLTF. The CDR3 region has the DNA TGTGCCAGCAGCCAAGAAAGCTGGGCCGGGGCCAACGTCCTGACTTTC.

This clonotype was seen more than once but under ten times. The J gene is TRBJ1-1, the V gene TRBV7-2; no clear D gene. CDR1 and CDR2 from the germline V gene are SGHTA and FQGNSA. The V and J ends lost 5 bases and 7 bases respectively, with 20 bases between them. CDR3 length: 15 amino acids. CDR3 protein: CASSASVVFPDEAFF. Written as DNA, the CDR3 is TGTGCCAGCAGCGCCTCAGTAGTCTTCCCTGATGAAGCTTTCTTT.

The CDR3 DNA reads TGTGCCACCAGTGATTTTTCGGCGGGAGGGGAGACCCAGTACTTC. Encoded protein: CATSDFSAGGETQYF. The chain couples TRBV24-1 to TRBJ2-5; 9 bases match TRBD2. J gave up 5 bases and V 1 base, and 4 bases lay outside the gene matches. The CDR3 spans 15 residues. The germline CDR1 and CDR2 sequences are KGHDR and SFDVKD.

Remarks on this clonotype: The CDR3 end shows no conserved phenylalanine or tryptophan, and so a read error is likely. CDR3 nucleotides: TGTGCCTGGAGGGCAGGGGGTAATTCACCCCTCCACCTT. This encodes CAWRAGGNSPLHL. V and J are TRBV30 and TRBJ1-6, with 7 bases fitting TRBD1. The CDR3 has 13 residues. With 3 bases clipped from V and 6 bases from J, the junction kept 2 bases outside the gene matches. CDR1 and CDR2 from the germline V gene are GTSNPN and SVGIG (reference sequence).

The chain joins TRBV29-1 to TRBJ1-2, with 7 bases fitting TRBD1. Trimming took 7 bases from V and 2 from J; bases not matched to a gene: 7. The length of the CDR3 is 13 residues. Germline V gene data show CDR1 as SQVTM and CDR2 as ANQGSEA. The DNA of the CDR3 is TGCAGCGGCCACAGGGGAGGAAACTATGGCTACACCTTC. Its protein product is CSGHRGGNYGYTF.

The chain's CDR3 is CATSRKWGSGYEQYF. Here the CDR3 DNA reads TGTGCCACCAGCCGAAAATGGGGGAGTGGGTACGAGCAGTACTTC. The chain is built from TRBV15 and TRBJ2-7, with D possibly called TRBD1 or TRBD2 (5 bases each). The germline CDR1 and CDR2 sequences are LNHNV and YYDKDF (reference sequence). V dropped 5 bases and J dropped 4 bases, with 18 bases sitting between them. The CDR3 is 15 amino acids.

V is TRBV15 and J is TRBJ1-1, with TRBD1 as a possible D gene (5 bases). CDR3 length: 16 residues. V lost 3 bases and J lost 1, with 15 bases in between. Germline CDR1 reads LNHNV; CDR2 reads YYDKDF (reference sequence). The CDR3, as DNA: TGTGCCACCAGCAGCCCCCGAGCAGGGCCGAACACTGAAGCTTTCTTT. The encoded protein is CATSSPRAGPNTEAFF. Full variable domain (rest looked up from reference TRBV15 and TRBJ1-1): DAMVIQNPRYQVTQFGKPVTLSCSQTLNHNVMYWYQQKSSQAPKLLFHYYDKDFNNEADTPDNFQSRRPNTSFCFLDIRSPGLGDTAMYLCATSSPRAGPNTEAFFGQGTRLTVV.

The rearrangement joins TRBV19 to TRBJ1-5; 8 bases are shared with TRBD1. This CDR3 contains 14 residues. CDR1 is LNHDA and CDR2 is SQIVND in the germline V gene (reference sequence). Trimming removed 8 bases from V and 16 bases from J; junction bases left unmatched: 19. Here the CDR3 DNA reads TGTGCCAGTGGTGGACAGGGACGGCCTAATGGATCCCATTTT. As protein: CASGGQGRPNGSHF.

This clonotype showed up just a few times. J is TRBJ2-3 and V is TRBV29-1, with TRBD2 matching 9 bases. Germline loops: CDR1 SQVTM, CDR2 ANQGSEA. V gave up 4 bases and J gave up 3 bases; unmatched junction bases: 5. The CDR3 runs to 14 residues. The CDR3 loop is CSVGAGGPTDTQYF. The CDR3 nucleotides read TGCAGCGTTGGGGCGGGAGGGCCGACAGATACGCAGTATTTT.

With respect to this clonotype: This clone may be a read error of a much larger clone one base away. This sequence joins TRBV6-4 and TRBJ1-1, with TRBD1 as a possible D gene (5 bases). CDR3 size: 13 residues. Per germline, CDR1 MRHNA and CDR2 SNTAGT. Trimming pared 3 bases from V and 4 bases from J, leaving 9 bases between. The CDR3: CASSEKGITEAFF. CDR3 in DNA: TGTGCCAGCAGTGAGAAGGGGATCACTGAAGCTTTCTTT.

V usage is TRBV6-1 and J usage is TRBJ2-5; a possible D gene is TRBD1 (5 bases). V lost 6 bases to trimming and J lost 4 bases, with 18 bases between them. CDR1 is MNHNS and CDR2 is SASEGT in the germline V gene. The CDR3 loop spans 15 amino acids. The CDR3 DNA reads as TGTGCCAGCAGATTCAGGGTCCGTGTAGGAGAGACCCAGTACTTC. This encodes CASRFRVRVGETQYF.

V and J are TRBV12-3 or TRBV12-4 and TRBJ1-1; the match to TRBD1 covers 7 bases. This CDR3 is 16 amino acids long. The V and J ends lost 4 bases and 2 bases, in that order; junction bases with no gene match: 10. The CDR3 protein is CASSSILGTANTEAFF. CDR3 nucleotides: TGTGCCAGCAGTTCCATACTTGGGACAGCCAACACTGAAGCTTTCTTT.